These 30 T cell receptor beta chains originate from one sample sequenced in a study of T cell clusters in autoimmune cytopenias. TRB was amplified from 250 ng of peripheral blood genomic DNA per sample. One tube held mixed TRB-A and TRB-B primer pools for touch-down PCR. TCRdb re-called the multiplex PCR reads and gives one entry per CDR3 protein, without DNA. The table lists thousands of distinct CDR3 sequences. The sequenced material came from peripheral blood. The receptors originated from a human donor with an autoimmune cytopenia, with autoimmune hepatitis or in good health (not recorded which).

By frequency, this clonotype is medium-sized. The V and J genes are TRBV6-6 and TRBJ2-1; TCRdb calls TRBD1, which cannot be checked without DNA. There are 12 residues in the CDR3. Germline values: CDR1 MNHNY, CDR2 SVGAGI (reference sequence). The CDR3 reads CASRGQYNEQFF.

Measured by frequency, this clonotype is medium-sized. This CDR3 reads CASSWPLNTEAFF. The rearrangement joins TRBV7-9 to TRBJ1-1. Germline V gene sequence: CDR1 SEHNR, CDR2 FQNEAQ (reference sequence). CDR3 length: 13 residues.

This sequence joins TRBV28 and TRBJ2-1; TCRdb gives TRBD1 as the D gene, but with no DNA this cannot be confirmed. Germline CDR1 MDHEN, CDR2 SYDVKM. The CDR3 runs to 16 residues. The CDR3: CASRAGRIPGGNEQFF.

This clonotype is classed as medium-sized by frequency. This chain links TRBV15 with TRBJ2-7; TCRdb gives TRBD2 as the D gene, but with no DNA this cannot be confirmed. Germline V CDR1 and CDR2: LNHNV, YYDKDF (reference sequence). The CDR3 consists of 15 residues. This CDR3 reads CATSGVAGAGHEQYF.

By frequency, this clonotype is medium-sized. The chain joins TRBV6-5 to TRBJ2-7; TCRdb indicates TRBD1, and absent DNA this call remains unverified. The germline V gene has CDR1 MNHEY and CDR2 SVGAGI. CDR3 size: 12 residues. The CDR3 sequence is CASSLTGGEQYF.

This sequence joins TRBV7-9 and TRBJ2-5. The CDR3 contains 15 residues. Germline-derived CDR1 and CDR2 are SEHNR and FQNEAQ (reference sequence). The CDR3 reads CASSDLDVEDETQYF.

This rearrangement joins TRBV13 to TRBJ2-5. Germline CDR1 PRHDT, CDR2 FYEKMQ (reference sequence). CDR3 size: 17 residues. The CDR3 is CASSLQLEMGYQETQYF.

This clonotype is identified as medium-sized from frequency. This rearrangement joins TRBV5-6 to TRBJ2-7. CDR3 length equals 12 residues. CDR1 SGHDT and CDR2 YYEEEE come from the germline V gene. The CDR3 loop is CASSLLSYEQYF.

This rearrangement joins TRBV19 to TRBJ2-3; TCRdb gives TRBD1 as the D gene, but with no DNA this cannot be confirmed. The germline V gene has CDR1 LNHDA and CDR2 SQIVND (reference sequence). The CDR3 consists of 15 residues. The CDR3 region is CASSMGGSSAGTQYF. Complete variable domain (other parts from reference TRBV19 and TRBJ2-3): DGGITQSPKYLFRKEGQNVTLSCEQNLNHDAMYWYRQDPGQGLRLIYYSQIVNDFQKGDIAEGYSVSREKKESFPLTVTSAQKNPTAFYLCASSMGGSSAGTQYFGPGTRLTVL.

This chain links TRBV28 with TRBJ2-7; the TCRdb call, TRBD1, lacks DNA for checking. This CDR3 contains 15 residues. CDR1 is MDHEN and CDR2 is SYDVKM in the germline V gene. CDR3: CASSYPPGGSYEQYF.

V usage is TRBV4-1 and J usage is TRBJ2-3; without DNA, the TCRdb call of TRBD2 cannot be checked. This CDR3 contains 17 residues. CDR1 is MGHRA, CDR2 YSYEKL, per germline. CDR3 protein: CASSQGGYRGMPDTQYF.

This clonotype is deemed large by its frequency. CDR3 amino acids: CASSEGGRVSTDTQYF. The chain uses TRBV10-1 and TRBJ2-3; lacking DNA, the TRBD1 call made by TCRdb goes unchecked. There are 16 residues in the CDR3. Germline values: CDR1 WNHNN, CDR2 SYGVQD (reference sequence).

The gene calls are TRBV28 and TRBJ2-7; TCRdb names TRBD1, which stays unverified in the absence of DNA. CDR3 length equals 16 residues. Germline V gene lookup returns CDR1 MDHEN and CDR2 SYDVKM. CDR3: CASSSPNGQTYYEQYF.

This clonotype ranks as medium-sized (0.01 to 0.1%) in terms of frequency. The chain recombines TRBV7-9 with TRBJ1-5. Germline V gene data show CDR1 as SEHNR and CDR2 as FQNEAQ (reference sequence). The CDR3 covers 12 residues. CDR3 sequence reads: CASSLGGQPQHF. The complete variable domain, with remaining parts taken from reference TRBV7-9 and TRBJ1-5, reads DTGVSQNPRHKITKRGQNVTFRCDPISEHNRLYWYRQTLGQGPEFLTYFQNEAQLEKSRLLSDRFSAERPKGSFSTLEIQRTEQGDSAMYLCASSLGGQPQHFGDGTRLSIL.

This clonotype is identified as medium-sized from frequency. J is TRBJ2-5 and V is TRBV11-2; no DNA is available, so the TRBD1 call from TCRdb remains unchecked. Germline V gene sequence: CDR1 SGHAT, CDR2 FQNNGV. The CDR3 extends over 17 amino acids. The CDR3 is CASSSYHGGRVKETQYF.

This clonotype shows up as medium-sized by frequency. This rearrangement joins TRBV11-2 to TRBJ2-7. The CDR3 is made up of 11 amino acids. CDR1 SGHAT and CDR2 FQNNGV come from the germline V gene. This chain's CDR3 is CASSLQYEQYF.

This clonotype counts as medium-sized (0.01 to 0.1%) by frequency. This chain joins TRBV10-3 and TRBJ2-7; TCRdb gives TRBD1 as the D gene, but with no DNA this cannot be confirmed. The germline V gene encodes CDR1 ENHRY and CDR2 SYGVKD. The CDR3 is 17 amino acids. The CDR3 region is CAISESGTGMSSYEQYF.

This clonotype counts as medium-sized by frequency. The chain employs TRBV7-9 and TRBJ2-7. This CDR3 has 12 amino acids. The germline gives CDR1 SEHNR, CDR2 FQNEAQ (reference sequence). The chain's CDR3 is CASSPSGIEQYF. Full variable domain (rest looked up from reference TRBV7-9 and TRBJ2-7): DTGVSQNPRHKITKRGQNVTFRCDPISEHNRLYWYRQTLGQGPEFLTYFQNEAQLEKSRLLSDRFSAERPKGSFSTLEIQRTEQGDSAMYLCASSPSGIEQYFGPGTRLTVT.

The chain combines TRBV28 with TRBJ2-6. The CDR3 consists of 13 residues. Germline values: CDR1 MDHEN, CDR2 SYDVKM. CDR3 loop: CGSTPSGANVLTF.

The V and J genes are TRBV10-2 and TRBJ2-7; the D gene TCRdb calls, TRBD1, cannot be checked with no DNA. CDR1 is WSHSY and CDR2 is SAAADI in the germline V gene. The CDR3 loop spans 13 amino acids. The CDR3 spells CASMDRGAGEQYF.

Frequency places this clonotype as medium-sized. The V and J genes are TRBV4-1 and TRBJ1-1; no DNA is available, so the TRBD1 call from TCRdb remains unchecked. The CDR3 length is 14 residues. Germline-derived CDR1 and CDR2 are MGHRA and YSYEKL. CDR3 residues: CASRRGQGFTEAFF.

The rearrangement links TRBV24-1 to TRBJ2-7. Germline CDR1 is KGHDR and CDR2 is SFDVKD. This CDR3 is built from 12 residues. The CDR3 spells CATSVELHEQYF.

This sequence joins TRBV6-5 and TRBJ1-2; TCRdb calls TRBD1, which cannot be checked without DNA. CDR1 is MNHEY and CDR2 is SVGAGI in the germline V gene. The CDR3 sequence is 15 residues long. The CDR3 sequence is CASSSNRDRGYGYTF.

CDR3 sequence: CASSVEGGTSYNEQFF. The rearrangement joins TRBV9 to TRBJ2-1; TCRdb picks TRBD1, but there is no DNA to check that call. The CDR3 totals 16 residues. In germline, CDR1 is SGDLS, CDR2 YYNGEE.

J is TRBJ2-7 and V is TRBV4-1; checking the TCRdb D call of TRBD2 is not possible without DNA. Germline CDR1 and CDR2: MGHRA and YSYEKL. The CDR3 covers 14 residues. The CDR3 is CASSPTSGRYEQYF.

The chain links TRBV12-3 or TRBV12-4 to TRBJ2-1; TCRdb outputs TRBD2, but without DNA this stays unchecked. The CDR3 spans 13 residues. The CDR3 region is CASSMGVYNEQFF.

The V call is TRBV6-5, the J call TRBJ2-4; the D call of TRBD2 rests on TCRdb alone, since no DNA is present to check it. The CDR3 length is 16 residues. The germline V gene encodes CDR1 MNHEY and CDR2 SVGAGI. The CDR3 sequence is CAISESPSGAKNIQYF.

The V and J genes are TRBV20-1 and TRBJ1-5. This CDR3 contains 16 residues. Germline V lookup: CDR1 DFQATT, CDR2 SNEGSKA (reference sequence). CDR3 loop: CSARTAAGGDNQPQHF.

Judged by frequency, this clonotype is medium-sized. This chain joins TRBV6-1 and TRBJ2-7; with no DNA, the TCRdb D assignment of TRBD2 cannot be verified. Looked up from germline, CDR1 is MNHNS and CDR2 is SASEGT. CDR3 size: 14 residues. CDR3: CASSGGIISYEQYF.

The chain carries TRBV5-1 and TRBJ2-1. Germline-derived CDR1 and CDR2 are SGHRS and YFSETQ. This CDR3 contains 16 residues. The chain's CDR3 is CASSWAGIAIYNEQFF. Complete variable domain (other parts from reference TRBV5-1 and TRBJ2-1): KAGVTQTPRYLIKTRGQQVTLSCSPISGHRSVSWYQQTPGQGLQFLFEYFSETQRNKGNFPGRFSGRQFSNSRSEMNVSTLELGDSALYLCASSWAGIAIYNEQFFGPGTRLTVL.